The sample holds a few counts of the clone carrying this T cell receptor (beta chain). This sample was taken from a study of T cells in Graves' hyperthyroidism and ophthalmopathy. RNA transcripts provided the source from which TCR beta CDR3 regions were amplified. With the HTBI primer set, the TCR CDR3 went through a first round of RT-PCR. TCRdb redid the calling of the multiplex PCR reads with MiXCR, one entry per CDR3 protein. The data contain 540,000 or so distinct CDR3 sequences, 15% to 18% of them singletons. This clonotype was sampled from a woman aged 25 to 45 with Graves' hyperthyroidism. The sequencing sample was made of blood.

The CDR3 region is CASSLEGASGASTDTQYF. The DNA of the CDR3 is TGCGCCAGCAGCTTGGAAGGGGCTAGCGGGGCTAGCACAGATACGCAGTATTTT. V usage is TRBV5-1 and J usage is TRBJ2-3; 9 nucleotides match TRBD2. V shed 0 bases, J shed 0 bases, and the junction held 8 bases outside the gene matches. This CDR3 spans 18 amino acids. CDR1 and CDR2 from the germline V gene are SGHRS and YFSETQ.